This T cell receptor beta chain was identified in a study of cytomegalovirus exposure and HLA in healthy donors. Primers included in the PCR were 60 Vbeta and 13 Jbeta primers. This table comes from immunoSEQ multiplex PCR, and its TCRdb copy is limited to in-frame clones, with some not included. The sample has approximately 100,000 clones; over 75% are singletons. V was pared by 5 bases and J by 6 bases, with 5 bases of the junction left unmatched. The V gene's germline CDR1 is SGHTA and CDR2 FQGNSA. This CDR3 comprises 14 residues. The sample comprised PBMCs. This receptor was identified in a man aged 55 to 69 in good health and CMV-seronegative. V usage is TRBV7-2 and J usage is TRBJ2-2; 8 bases are a match to TRBD1. CDR3 residues: CASSPQGAPGELFF. CDR3 DNA: TGTGCCAGCAGCCCGCAGGGGGCGCCCGGGGAGCTGTTTTTT. Complete variable domain (other parts from reference TRBV7-2 and TRBJ2-2): GAGVSQSPSNKVTEKGKDVELRCDPISGHTALYWYRQSLGQGLEFLIYFQGNSAPDKSGLPSDRFSAERTGGSVSTLTIQRTQQEDSAVYLCASSPQGAPGELFFGEGSRLTVL.